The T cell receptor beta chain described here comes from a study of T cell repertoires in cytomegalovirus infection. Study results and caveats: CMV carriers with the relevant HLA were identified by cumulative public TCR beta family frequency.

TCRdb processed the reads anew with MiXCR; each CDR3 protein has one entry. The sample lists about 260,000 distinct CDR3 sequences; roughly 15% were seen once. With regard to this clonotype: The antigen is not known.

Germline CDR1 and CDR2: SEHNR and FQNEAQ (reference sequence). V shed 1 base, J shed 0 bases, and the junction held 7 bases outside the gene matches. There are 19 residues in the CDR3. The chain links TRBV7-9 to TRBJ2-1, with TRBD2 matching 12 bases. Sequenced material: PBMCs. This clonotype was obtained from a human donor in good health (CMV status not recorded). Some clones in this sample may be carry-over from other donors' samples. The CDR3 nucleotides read TGTGCCAGCAGCTTAGTTGGACTAGCGGGATTTAGCTCCTACAATGAGCAGTTCTTC. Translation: CASSLVGLAGFSSYNEQFF.